This is a list of T cell receptor beta chains from one sample in a study of lymphopenia after photon versus proton radiotherapy. Data came from immunoSEQ multiplex PCR; TCRdb stores just in-frame clones and leaves some out. The sample contains about 22,000 clones, around 90% of which appear only once. The sample consisted of peripheral blood, taken from a patient treated with proton-based radiotherapy. Every receptor here comes from a woman in her seventies with pancreatic cancer. Some clones in this sample may be carry-over from other donors' samples. The CDR3 runs from the conserved cysteine through the conserved F or W. The D gene is left open where the match is weak. Clone sizes are given selectively: once, few, many, or a class where the clone is expanded.

>NA|TRBJ2-3|15|NA|TRBV5-1
TGCGCCAGCAGCCCTACTAGCTTGGGAACAGATACGCAGTATTTT
CASSPTSLGTDTQYF
>TRBD1|TRBJ2-5|14|NA|TRBV5-8
TGTGCCAGCAGCGGGACAGGGAGCCAAGAGACCCAGTACTTC
CASSGTGSQETQYF
>NA|TRBJ1-1|13|NA|TRBV2
TGTGCCAGCAGTGAATCTGGCAGATCTGAAGCTTTCTTT
CASSESGRSEAFF
>NA|TRBJ1-1|11|NA|TRBV6-5
TGTGCCAGCAGTCAGGGGTTTGAAGCTTTCTTT
CASSQGFEAFF
>NA|TRBJ1-2|13|NA|TRBV6-1
TGTGCCAGCAGGCAGGGGCTTGACTATGGCTACACCTTC
CASRQGLDYGYTF
>TRBD2|TRBJ2-1|16|NA|TRBV29-1
TGCAGCGTTGAAGCCTTCGGGGGACTAGGATACAATGAGCAGTTCTTC
CSVEAFGGLGYNEQFF
>NA|TRBJ2-2|17|NA|TRBV4-1
TGCGCCAGCAGCCAAGGGGGGGTCCAGGGGAACACCGGGGAGCTGTTTTTT
CASSQGGVQGNTGELFF
>NA|TRBJ1-1|14|NA|TRBV7-2
TGTGCCAGCAGCCGGGCGGGGGCTTACACTGAAGCTTTCTTT
CASSRAGAYTEAFF
>TRBD2|TRBJ2-3|17|NA|TRBV11-3
TGTGCCAGCAGCTTAGGAACTAGCGGCACCCCCACAGATACGCAGTATTTT
CASSLGTSGTPTDTQYF
>NA|TRBJ1-1|14|NA|TRBV6-5
TGTGCCAGCACCCGACTTGACAGAGGCACTGAGGCTTTCTTT
CASTRLDRGTEAFF
>NA|TRBJ2-2|13|NA|TRBV7-2
TGTGCCAGCAGCTCAGAAGGCACCGGGGAGCTGTTTTTT
CASSSEGTGELFF
>TRBD2|TRBJ2-1|17|NA|TRBV4-3
TGCGCCAGCAGCCAACGGACTAGCGGGAGGTCCTACAATGAGCAGTTCTTC
CASSQRTSGRSYNEQFF
>TRBD2|TRBJ2-3|14|NA|TRBV7-2
TGTGCCAGCAGCTTAAATAGCGGGACAGATACGCAGTATTTT
CASSLNSGTDTQYF
>NA|TRBJ2-7|12|NA|TRBV6-6
TGTGCCAGCAGTTACGTCAGGGACGAGCAGTACTTC
CASSYVRDEQYF
>TRBD1|TRBJ2-1|15|NA|TRBV19
TGTGCCAGCCGCCCGACAGGGGAGTTTAACAATGAGCAGTTCTTC
CASRPTGEFNNEQFF
>NA|TRBJ1-1|13|NA|TRBV28
TGTGCCAGCAGTAAGGGGGGTATGACTGAAGCTTTCTTT
CASSKGGMTEAFF
>TRBD1|TRBJ2-1|13|NA|TRBV10-3
TGTGCCATCAGAGGGACAGGGTATGGTGAGCAGTTCTTC
CAIRGTGYGEQFF
>TRBD1|TRBJ1-2|14|NA|TRBV19
TGTGCCAGTAGTCCCATGGACAGGGACTATGGCTACACCTTC
CASSPMDRDYGYTF
>TRBD1|TRBJ1-1|15|NA|TRBV12-5
TGTGCTAGTGGTTTGGGGACAGGGTTTGGCACTGAAGCTTTCTTT
CASGLGTGFGTEAFF
>NA|TRBJ1-2|14|few|TRBV10-2
TGCGCCAGCAAACCTCAAGCCGAAAGTCATGGCTACACCTTC
CASKPQAESHGYTF
>NA|TRBJ2-6|14|NA|TRBV2
TGTGCCAGCAGTGAACGGACTGGGGCCAACGTCCTGACTTTC
CASSERTGANVLTF
>NA|TRBJ2-1|17|NA|TRBV7-9
TGTGCCAGCAGCTTACAGCGTCTAGCGAGCTCCTACAATGAGCAGTTCTTC
CASSLQRLASSYNEQFF
>TRBD2|TRBJ2-7|16|NA|TRBV28
TGTGCCAGCAGAACCGACGAAGGACTAGCGGGGTACGAGCAGTACTTC
CASRTDEGLAGYEQYF
>NA|TRBJ2-3|12|NA|TRBV7-2
TGTGCCAGCAGCTCCGCGGGGGATACGCAGTATTTT
CASSSAGDTQYF
>TRBD2|TRBJ2-7|15|NA|TRBV2
TGTGCCAGCAGCCGAGGACTAGCGGCTTCTTACGAGCAGTACTTC
CASSRGLAASYEQYF
>TRBD2|TRBJ2-7|14|NA|TRBV9
TGTGCCAGCAGCGTAAGCGGGAGCTCCTACAAGCAGTACTTC
CASSVSGSSYKQYF
>NA|TRBJ2-7|14|NA|TRBV30
TGTGCCTGGAGCTCGGGGCAGGGTGGGTACGAGCAGTACTTC
CAWSSGQGGYEQYF
>NA|TRBJ1-1|14|NA|TRBV28
TGTGCCAGCAGTGCCCCCCCCGAGAACACTGAAGCTTTCTTT
CASSAPPENTEAFF
>TRBD1|TRBJ1-1|14|NA|TRBV18
TGTGCCAGCTCACCACAGGGGGCTAGCACTGAAGCTTTCTTT
CASSPQGASTEAFF
>NA|TRBJ2-2|17|once|TRBV9
TGTGCCAGCAGCCCTAAGAATAGCGGAGTGAACACCGGGGAGCTGTTTTTT
CASSPKNSGVNTGELFF